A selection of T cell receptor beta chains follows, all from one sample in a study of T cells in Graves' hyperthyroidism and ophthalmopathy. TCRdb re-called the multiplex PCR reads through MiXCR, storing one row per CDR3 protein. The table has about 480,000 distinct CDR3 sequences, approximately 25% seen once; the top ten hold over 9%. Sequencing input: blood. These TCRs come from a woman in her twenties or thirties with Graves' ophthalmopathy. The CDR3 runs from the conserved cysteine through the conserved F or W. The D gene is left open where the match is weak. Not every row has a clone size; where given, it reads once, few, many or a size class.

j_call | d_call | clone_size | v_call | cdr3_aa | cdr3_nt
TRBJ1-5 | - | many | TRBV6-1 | CASTPGRVSNQPQHF | TGTGCCAGCACCCCGGGACGGGTTAGCAATCAGCCCCAGCATTTT
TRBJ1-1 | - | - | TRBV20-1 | CSAKGPEMNTEAFF | TGCAGTGCCAAAGGGCCGGAGATGAACACTGAAGCTTTCTTT
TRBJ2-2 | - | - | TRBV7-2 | CASFGGASNTGELFF | TGTGCCAGCTTTGGGGGGGCCTCGAACACCGGGGAGCTGTTTTTT
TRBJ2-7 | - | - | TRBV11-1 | CASSLDEPSSPYEQYF | TGTGCCAGCAGCTTAGATGAACCTTCAAGCCCCTACGAGCAGTACTTC
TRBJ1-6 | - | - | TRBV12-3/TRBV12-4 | CASSLGPQNSPLHF | TGTGCCAGCAGTTTGGGCCCACAGAACTCACCCCTCCACTTT
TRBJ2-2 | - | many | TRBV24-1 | CATSDPISPGPGELFF | TGTGCCACCAGTGATCCCATCTCACCAGGGCCCGGGGAGCTGTTTTTT
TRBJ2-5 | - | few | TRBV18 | CASSPKLAYQETQYF | TGTGCCAGCTCACCAAAGCTAGCATACCAAGAGACCCAGTACTTC
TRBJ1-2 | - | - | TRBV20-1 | CSARDVSQGFYGYTF | TGCAGTGCTAGAGATGTTTCGCAGGGGTTCTATGGCTACACCTTC
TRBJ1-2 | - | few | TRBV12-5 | CASGPGTSNYGYTF | TGTGCTAGTGGCCCGGGGACAAGTAACTATGGCTACACCTTC
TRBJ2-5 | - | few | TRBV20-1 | CSARGKTQYF | TGCAGTGCTAGAGGGAAGACCCAGTACTTC
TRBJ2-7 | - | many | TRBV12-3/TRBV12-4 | CASSPQVGYEQYF | TGTGCCAGCAGTCCCCAGGTGGGCTACGAGCAGTACTTC
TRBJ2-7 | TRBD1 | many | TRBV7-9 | CASSHGTGMTYEQYF | TGTGCCAGCAGCCATGGGACAGGGATGACCTACGAGCAGTACTTC
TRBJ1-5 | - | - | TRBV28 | CASSAHTGLGNQPQHF | TGTGCCAGCAGTGCCCACACAGGGTTGGGCAATCAGCCCCAGCATTTT
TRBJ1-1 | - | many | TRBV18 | CASSPYRVRTEAFF | TGTGCCAGCTCACCGTACAGGGTACGGACTGAAGCTTTCTTT
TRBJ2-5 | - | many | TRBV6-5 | CASSPSWETSFETQYF | TGTGCCAGCAGTCCCTCGTGGGAGACTAGTTTCGAGACCCAGTACTTC
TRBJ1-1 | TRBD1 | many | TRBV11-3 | CASSLLPGQAAFF | TGTGCCAGCAGCTTACTACCGGGACAGGCAGCTTTCTTT
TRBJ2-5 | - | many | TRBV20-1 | CSAEPQRIQETQYF | TGCAGTGCCGAACCTCAGAGAATCCAAGAGACCCAGTACTTC
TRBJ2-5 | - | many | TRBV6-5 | CASSYYQPQETQYF | TGTGCCAGCAGTTACTACCAACCCCAAGAGACCCAGTACTTC
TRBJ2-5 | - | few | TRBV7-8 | CASSLARDAHQETQYF | TGTGCCAGCAGCTTAGCGCGGGACGCACACCAAGAGACCCAGTACTTC
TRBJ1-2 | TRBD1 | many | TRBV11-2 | CASSTRTGLRNYGYTF | TGTGCCAGCAGCACCAGGACAGGGTTGAGGAACTATGGCTACACCTTC
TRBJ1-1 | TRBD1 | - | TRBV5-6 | CASSLALGGAEAFF | TGTGCCAGCAGCTTGGCCTTAGGGGGCGCTGAAGCTTTCTTT
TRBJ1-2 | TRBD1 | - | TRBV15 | CATSKRSPGTGVGYTF | TGTGCCACCAGCAAACGAAGTCCCGGGACAGGGGTAGGCTACACCTTC
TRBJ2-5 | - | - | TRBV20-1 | CSARPLIQETQYF | TGCAGTGCTAGGCCTTTGATCCAAGAGACCCAGTACTTC
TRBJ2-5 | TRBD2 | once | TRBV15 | CATSQSGRAEETQYF | TGTGCCACCAGCCAAAGCGGGAGGGCCGAGGAGACCCAGTACTTC
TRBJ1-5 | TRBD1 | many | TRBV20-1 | CSARDRDRGTNGNQPQHF | TGCAGTGCTAGAGACCGGGACAGGGGCACCAATGGCAATCAGCCCCAGCATTTT
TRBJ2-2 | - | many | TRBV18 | CASSSPTGELFF | TGTGCCAGCTCCTCCCCCACCGGGGAGCTGTTTTTT
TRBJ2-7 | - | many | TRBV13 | CASSRYQGSHEQYF | TGTGCCAGCAGTCGTTATCAGGGTTCTCACGAGCAGTACTTC
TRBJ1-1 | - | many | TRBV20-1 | CSGGGNTEAFF | TGCAGTGGGGGAGGGAACACTGAAGCTTTCTTT
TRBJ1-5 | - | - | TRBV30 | CAWSTSSQPQHF | TGTGCCTGGAGTACCTCCAGTCAGCCCCAGCATTTT
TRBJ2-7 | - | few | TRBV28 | CASSLSRVEQYF | TGTGCCAGCAGTTTAAGCAGGGTCGAGCAGTACTTC
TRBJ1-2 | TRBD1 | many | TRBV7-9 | CASSPQGALLGYTF | TGTGCCAGCAGCCCCCAGGGGGCGCTTCTTGGCTACACCTTC
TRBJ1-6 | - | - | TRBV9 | CASSPGWEGSPLHF | TGTGCCAGCAGCCCCGGGTGGGAGGGTTCACCCCTCCACTTT
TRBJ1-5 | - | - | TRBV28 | CASRIGNSNQPQHF | TGTGCCAGCAGGATAGGGAATAGCAATCAGCCCCAGCATTTT
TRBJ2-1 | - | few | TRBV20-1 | CSARDSLGAAQFF | TGCAGTGCTAGAGATTCGCTGGGAGCGGCGCAGTTCTTC
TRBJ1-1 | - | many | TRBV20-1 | CSARDWQGLNTEAFF | TGCAGTGCTAGAGATTGGCAGGGCCTGAACACTGAAGCTTTCTTT
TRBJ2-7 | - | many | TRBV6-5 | CASSYADGAYEQYF | TGTGCCAGCAGTTACGCCGACGGAGCCTACGAGCAGTACTTC
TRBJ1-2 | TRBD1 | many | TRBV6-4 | CASRGVGGGDYYYGYTF | TGTGCCAGCAGGGGGGTGGGAGGGGGCGACTATTACTATGGCTACACCTTC
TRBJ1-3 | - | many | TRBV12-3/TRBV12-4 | CASCTGLSGNTIYF | TGTGCCAGCTGCACAGGTCTTTCTGGAAACACCATATATTTT
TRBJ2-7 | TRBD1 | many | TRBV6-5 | CASSYGTGGEEQYF | TGTGCCAGCAGTTACGGGACAGGGGGCGAAGAGCAGTACTTC
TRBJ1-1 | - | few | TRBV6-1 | CASSVRQTNTEAFF | TGTGCCAGCAGTGTACGACAGACGAACACTGAAGCTTTCTTT
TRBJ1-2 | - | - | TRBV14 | CASSQDDLINYGYTF | TGTGCCAGCAGCCAAGACGACCTGATTAACTATGGCTACACCTTC
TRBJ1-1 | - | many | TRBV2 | CASSDRYAFF | TGTGCCAGCAGTGACCGGTATGCTTTCTTT
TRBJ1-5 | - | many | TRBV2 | CASTEVLTGNQPQHF | TGTGCCAGCACCGAAGTCCTGACCGGCAATCAGCCCCAGCATTTT
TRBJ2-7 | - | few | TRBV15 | CATSIVASGPSYEQYF | TGTGCCACCAGCATAGTGGCAAGCGGACCCTCCTACGAGCAGTACTTC
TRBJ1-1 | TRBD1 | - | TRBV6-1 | CASSERVEPGQGNTEAFF | TGTGCCAGCAGTGAAAGAGTGGAACCGGGACAGGGTAACACTGAAGCTTTCTTT
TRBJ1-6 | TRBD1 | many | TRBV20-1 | CSAPQTGTGSSPLHF | TGCAGTGCTCCACAAACCGGGACAGGCAGTTCACCCCTCCACTTT
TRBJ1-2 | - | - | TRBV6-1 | CASNRDGPNYGYTF | TGTGCCAGCAACAGGGATGGACCTAACTATGGCTACACCTTC
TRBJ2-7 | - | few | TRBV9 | CASSVDEEKQYF | TGTGCCAGCAGCGTAGATGAAGAAAAGCAGTACTTC
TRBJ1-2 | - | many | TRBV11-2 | CASSPPTDEAYTF | TGTGCCAGCAGCCCTCCGACAGATGAGGCCTACACCTTC
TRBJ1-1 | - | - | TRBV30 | CASKRQKEAFF | TGTGCCTCAAAACGACAGAAGGAAGCTTTCTTT
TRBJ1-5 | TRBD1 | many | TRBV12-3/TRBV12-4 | CASSARTGGHQPQHF | TGTGCCAGCAGTGCCAGGACAGGGGGCCATCAGCCCCAGCATTTT
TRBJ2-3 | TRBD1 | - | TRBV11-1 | CASSGPGTDTDTQYF | TGTGCCAGCAGCGGTCCCGGGACAGACACAGATACGCAGTATTTT
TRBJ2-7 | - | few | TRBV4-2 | CASSQDSGTPYEQYF | TGTGCCAGCAGCCAAGATTCCGGGACCCCCTACGAGCAGTACTTC
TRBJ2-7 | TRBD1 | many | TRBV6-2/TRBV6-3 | CASSRGQSYEQYF | TGTGCCAGCAGTCGGGGACAGTCCTACGAGCAGTACTTC
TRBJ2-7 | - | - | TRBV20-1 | CSALDRVDEQYF | TGCAGTGCTTTGGACAGAGTCGACGAGCAGTACTTC
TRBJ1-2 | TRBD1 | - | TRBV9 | CASSEETGNYGYTF | TGTGCCAGCAGCGAGGAGACAGGGAACTATGGCTACACCTTC